Below are 3 T cell receptor beta chains sequenced from a single sample in a study of T cell repertoires in cytomegalovirus infection. Via MiXCR, TCRdb re-called the reads, giving one row per CDR3 protein. This table holds 160,000 or so distinct CDR3 sequences, around a quarter found once. Sequencing used PBMCs. All receptors come from a human donor in good health (CMV status not recorded). Some clones in this sample may be carry-over from other donors' samples.

The chain is built from TRBV6-2 or TRBV6-3 and TRBJ2-3; 8 bases align to TRBD2. The junction had 6 bases not matched to a gene; V was cut back by 5 bases and J by 2 bases. CDR3 length: 15 residues. From germline, CDR1 is MNHEY and CDR2 SVGEGT. CDR3 loop: CASSTRTSTTDTQYF. Written as DNA, the CDR3 is TGTGCCAGCAGTACCCGGACTAGCACCACAGATACGCAGTATTTT.

The CDR3 sequence is CASSIYRGVADTQYF. The CDR3, as DNA: TGTGCCAGTAGTATCTACAGGGGAGTTGCAGATACGCAGTATTTT. This sequence joins TRBV19 and TRBJ2-3; 7 nucleotides agree with TRBD1. CDR3 length: 15 residues. Trimming at V came to 3 bases and at J to 4 bases, leaving 7 bases not matched to a gene. CDR1 and CDR2 from the germline V gene are LNHDA and SQIVND (reference sequence).

This chain connects TRBV11-2 to TRBJ1-3; the D gene is possibly TRBD1 (6 bases). The CDR3 length is 13 residues. Per the germline V gene, CDR1 is SGHAT and CDR2 is FQNNGV. The V gene lost 5 bases and the J gene lost 7 bases, with 12 bases spanning the gap. The CDR3 bases are TGTGCCAGCAGCGAACAGGGAAGGAACACCATATATTTT. Protein sequence: CASSEQGRNTIYF.